These 31 T cell receptor beta chains were sequenced from one sample in a study of CXCR3-negative and CXCR3-positive naive CD8 T cells. Study-level points and caveats: For CXCR3-positive naive cells, TRB CDR3s were more hydrophobic than those of CXCR3-negative naive cells.

The authors made the TRB cDNA libraries by 5' RACE using UMI labels. TCRdb reprocessed the 5' RACE reads and reports one entry per CDR3 protein, with no DNA. The sample spans 55,000 to 75,000 distinct CDR3 sequences; the ten largest clones claim approximately 0.76%. Their antigen targets remain unknown. Material for sequencing was naive CXCR3+ CD8+ T cells from blood. Subset: CD45RO-CCR7+CD27+CD95- naive CD8+ T cells expressing CXCR3 (TNR3+). These receptors came from a human donor in good health. Some clones in this sample may be carry-over from other donors' samples.

The rearrangement links TRBV6-4 to TRBJ2-3; TCRdb's D call of TRBD2 is untestable without DNA. Germline V gives CDR1 MRHNA, CDR2 SNTAGT. The CDR3 runs to 15 residues. The CDR3 sequence: CASSVQPFSTDTQYF.

The V and J genes are TRBV7-3 and TRBJ1-1. Germline V CDR1 and CDR2: SGHTA, FQGTGA. The CDR3 has 11 amino acids. CDR3 region: CASSSGMFAFF.

V gene TRBV28 combines with J gene TRBJ1-3. The germline V gene encodes CDR1 MDHEN and CDR2 SYDVKM. The CDR3 spans 14 residues. Here the CDR3 reads CASSSWVSGNTIYF.

The rearrangement links TRBV3-1 to TRBJ2-1; as DNA is missing, the TRBD2 call by TCRdb cannot be tested. The germline V gene encodes CDR1 LGHDT and CDR2 YNNKEL (reference sequence). The CDR3 is 15 residues long. The CDR3 protein is CASSSTSGVNNEQFF.

J is TRBJ1-1 and V is TRBV29-1; TCRdb lists TRBD1, though no DNA is available to test this call. The V gene's germline CDR1 is SQVTM and CDR2 ANQGSEA. This CDR3 has 13 amino acids. CDR3 region: CSVMSGGRAEAFF.

This chain joins TRBV6-2 or TRBV6-3 and TRBJ2-5. Germline V gene lookup returns CDR1 MNHEY and CDR2 SVGEGT. The CDR3 is 12 amino acids. CDR3: CASSYGPDAQYF.

The chain employs TRBV6-1 and TRBJ2-4; the D gene TCRdb calls, TRBD1, cannot be checked with no DNA. Germline loops: CDR1 MNHNS, CDR2 SASEGT. This CDR3 comprises 20 residues. CDR3: CASSIGPPLDRTLAKNIQYF.

The chain joins TRBV27 to TRBJ2-7. The germline V gene encodes CDR1 MNHEY and CDR2 SMNVEV (reference sequence). The CDR3 consists of 14 residues. The CDR3 spells CASSLTRQAYEQYF.

The chain joins TRBV6-2 or TRBV6-3 to TRBJ1-1; the D call of TRBD1 rests on TCRdb alone, since no DNA is present to check it. Germline loops: CDR1 MNHEY, CDR2 SVGEGT. The CDR3 covers 15 residues. The CDR3 here is CASSYSSRGNTEAFF.

This chain links TRBV19 with TRBJ1-1. CDR3 size: 12 residues. Germline V CDR1 and CDR2: LNHDA, SQIVND (reference sequence). CDR3 protein: CASSMRNTEAFF.

The chain couples TRBV7-2 to TRBJ2-7; no DNA is available, so the TRBD2 call from TCRdb remains unchecked. CDR1 and CDR2 from the germline V gene are SGHTA and FQGNSA. The length of the CDR3 is 13 residues. The CDR3 here is CASSEGLAYEQYF.

The chain couples TRBV7-2 to TRBJ2-5; without DNA, the TCRdb call of TRBD1 cannot be checked. The germline V gene encodes CDR1 SGHTA and CDR2 FQGNSA. The CDR3 loop spans 16 amino acids. The CDR3 region is CASSLFVGGLQETQYF.

The V gene is TRBV19, the J gene TRBJ1-5; TCRdb returns TRBD1, unconfirmable since there is no DNA. This CDR3 comprises 18 residues. Germline loops: CDR1 LNHDA, CDR2 SQIVND (reference sequence). The chain's CDR3 is CASSITGGETYSNQPQHF. Based on the CDR3 plus reference TRBV19 and TRBJ1-5, the full variable domain is DGGITQSPKYLFRKEGQNVTLSCEQNLNHDAMYWYRQDPGQGLRLIYYSQIVNDFQKGDIAEGYSVSREKKESFPLTVTSAQKNPTAFYLCASSITGGETYSNQPQHFGDGTRLSIL.

V gene TRBV7-2 combines with J gene TRBJ2-7; TCRdb indicates TRBD1, and absent DNA this call remains unverified. Per germline, CDR1 SGHTA and CDR2 FQGNSA. This CDR3 spans 15 amino acids. The CDR3 region is CASSLGQGATYEQYF.

The gene calls are TRBV7-8 and TRBJ2-1. The length of the CDR3 is 12 residues. Germline CDR1 and CDR2: SGHVS and FQNEAQ. This chain's CDR3 is CASSWDLNEQFF.

The V call is TRBV12-3 or TRBV12-4, the J call TRBJ1-5; TCRdb picks TRBD1, but there is no DNA to check that call. The CDR3 spans 13 residues. The CDR3 loop reads CASSNTGAQPQHF.

The CDR3 reads CASSFSPGEETQYF. The V call is TRBV5-1, the J call TRBJ2-5; TCRdb selects TRBD1, and the lack of DNA leaves this call unchecked. The CDR3 covers 14 residues. Germline values: CDR1 SGHRS, CDR2 YFSETQ.

The J gene is TRBJ2-3, the V gene TRBV7-6. The CDR3 is 14 amino acids. Germline V CDR1 and CDR2: SGHVS, FNYEAQ. CDR3 region: CASSSRTRPDTQYF.

The chain employs TRBV19 and TRBJ2-1; the D gene TCRdb calls, TRBD2, cannot be checked with no DNA. This CDR3 contains 14 residues. The V gene's germline CDR1 is LNHDA and CDR2 SQIVND (reference sequence). The CDR3 reads CASSMYGGYNEQFF.

The chain has TRBV4-3 and TRBJ2-7. The germline gives CDR1 LGHNA, CDR2 YSLEER. The CDR3 has 15 amino acids. This CDR3 reads CASSQDNSLGYEQYF.

This sequence joins TRBV4-3 and TRBJ2-1. The CDR3 is made up of 15 amino acids. Germline V gene lookup returns CDR1 LGHNA and CDR2 YSLEER. Here the CDR3 reads CASSQGQDYYNEQFF.

V gene TRBV27 combines with J gene TRBJ2-5; TCRdb lists TRBD1, though no DNA is available to test this call. CDR1 and CDR2 from the germline V gene are MNHEY and SMNVEV (reference sequence). The CDR3 runs to 16 residues. This CDR3 is CASSFLPAGTKETQYF.

This chain uses TRBV3-1 with TRBJ2-3; TCRdb calls TRBD2, which cannot be checked without DNA. This CDR3 comprises 17 residues. Germline V gene sequence: CDR1 LGHDT, CDR2 YNNKEL (reference sequence). CDR3 sequence: CASSLTSGGLLTDTQYF.

The rearrangement links TRBV18 to TRBJ2-1; TCRdb lists TRBD1, though no DNA is available to test this call. The germline gives CDR1 KGHSH, CDR2 LQKENI. The CDR3 spans 15 residues. This chain's CDR3 is CASSLSGGAYNEQFF.

This chain joins TRBV9 and TRBJ2-7; the TCRdb call, TRBD2, lacks DNA for checking. Germline loops: CDR1 SGDLS, CDR2 YYNGEE. The CDR3 loop spans 16 amino acids. The CDR3 is CASSVRGRGGPGEQYF.

The J gene is TRBJ2-5, the V gene TRBV29-1; the D gene TCRdb calls, TRBD1, cannot be checked with no DNA. Germline CDR1 reads SQVTM; CDR2 reads ANQGSEA. The CDR3 has 14 amino acids. This CDR3 reads CSVAQGVQGETQYF.

The chain combines TRBV29-1 with TRBJ1-2; TCRdb's D gene call, TRBD1, goes unchecked for lack of DNA. This CDR3 spans 17 amino acids. Per germline, CDR1 SQVTM and CDR2 ANQGSEA. The chain's CDR3 is CSVGESGERNWNFGYTF.

The V call is TRBV10-3, the J call TRBJ2-5; without DNA, the TCRdb call of TRBD1 cannot be checked. Germline CDR1 reads ENHRY; CDR2 reads SYGVKD. The CDR3 covers 13 residues. The CDR3 here is CATLGIGQETQYF.

The rearrangement uses TRBV29-1 and TRBJ2-7; no DNA is available, so the TRBD1 call from TCRdb remains unchecked. The CDR3 is 17 amino acids. The germline V gene encodes CDR1 SQVTM and CDR2 ANQGSEA. CDR3 protein: CSVYNLMTGGLTYEQYF.

The chain joins TRBV29-1 to TRBJ1-1; TCRdb returns TRBD1, unconfirmable since there is no DNA. Germline CDR1 SQVTM, CDR2 ANQGSEA. CDR3 length: 15 residues. The CDR3 protein is CSVAGTGGSDTEAFF.

The V gene is TRBV28, the J gene TRBJ1-2; TCRdb reports TRBD1, a call that lacks DNA to check it against. This CDR3 has 15 amino acids. Looked up from germline, CDR1 is MDHEN and CDR2 is SYDVKM. The CDR3: CASSRTGANRYGYTF.